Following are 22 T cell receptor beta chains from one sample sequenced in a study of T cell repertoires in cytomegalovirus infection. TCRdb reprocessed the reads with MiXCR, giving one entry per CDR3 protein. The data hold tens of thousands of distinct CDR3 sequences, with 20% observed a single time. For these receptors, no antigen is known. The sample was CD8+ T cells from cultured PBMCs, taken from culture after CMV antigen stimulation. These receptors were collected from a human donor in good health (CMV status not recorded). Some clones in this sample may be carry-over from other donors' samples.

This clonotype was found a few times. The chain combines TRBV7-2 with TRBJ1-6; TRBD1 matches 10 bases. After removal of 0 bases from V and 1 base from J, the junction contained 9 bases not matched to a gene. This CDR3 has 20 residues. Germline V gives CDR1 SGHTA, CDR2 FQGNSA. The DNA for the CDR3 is TGTGCCAGCAGCTTAGCGCTGAGGGACAGGGGACGATCCTATAATTCACCCCTCCACTTT. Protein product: CASSLALRDRGRSYNSPLHF.

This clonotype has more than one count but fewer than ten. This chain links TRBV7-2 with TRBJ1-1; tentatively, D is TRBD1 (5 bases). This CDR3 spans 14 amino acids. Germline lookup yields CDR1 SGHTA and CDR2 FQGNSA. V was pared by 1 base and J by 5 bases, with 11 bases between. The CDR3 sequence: CASSLGRVGTEAFF. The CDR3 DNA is TGTGCCAGCAGCTTAGGCAGGGTGGGAACTGAAGCTTTCTTT.

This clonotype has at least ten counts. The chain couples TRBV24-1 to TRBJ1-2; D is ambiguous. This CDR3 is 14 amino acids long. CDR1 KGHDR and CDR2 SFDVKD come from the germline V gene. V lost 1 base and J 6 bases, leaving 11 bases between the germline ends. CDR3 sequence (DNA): TGTGCCACCAGTGATTTACACGGCTCCCATGGCTACACCTTC. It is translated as CATSDLHGSHGYTF.

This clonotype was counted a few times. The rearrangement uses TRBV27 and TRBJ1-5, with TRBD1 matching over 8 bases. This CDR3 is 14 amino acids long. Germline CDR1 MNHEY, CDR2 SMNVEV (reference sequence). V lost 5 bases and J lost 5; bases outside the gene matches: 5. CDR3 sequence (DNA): TGTGCCAGCAGTGAACGGACAGGGCATCAGCCCCAGCATTTT. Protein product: CASSERTGHQPQHF.

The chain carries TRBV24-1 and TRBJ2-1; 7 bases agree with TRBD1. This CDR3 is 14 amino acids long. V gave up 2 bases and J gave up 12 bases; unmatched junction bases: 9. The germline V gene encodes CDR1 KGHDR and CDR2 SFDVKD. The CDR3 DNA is TGTGCCACCAGTGATTCGACAGGGCCGTGGGGGCAGTTCTTC. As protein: CATSDSTGPWGQFF.

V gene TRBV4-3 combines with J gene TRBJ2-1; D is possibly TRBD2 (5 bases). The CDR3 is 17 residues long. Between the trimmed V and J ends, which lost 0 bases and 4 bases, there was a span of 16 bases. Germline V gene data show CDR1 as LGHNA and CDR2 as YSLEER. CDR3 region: CASSQDGGGIGYNEQFF. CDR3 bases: TGCGCCAGCAGCCAAGATGGAGGCGGAATCGGATACAATGAGCAGTTCTTC.

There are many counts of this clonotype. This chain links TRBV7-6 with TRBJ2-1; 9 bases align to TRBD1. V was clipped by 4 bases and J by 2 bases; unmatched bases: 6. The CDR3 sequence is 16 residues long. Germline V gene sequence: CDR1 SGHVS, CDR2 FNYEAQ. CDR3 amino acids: CASSSRTGVTYNEQFF. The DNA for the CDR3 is TGTGCCAGCAGCTCTCGGACAGGGGTCACCTACAATGAGCAGTTCTTC. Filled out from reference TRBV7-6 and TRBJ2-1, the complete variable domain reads GAGVSQSPRYKVTKRGQDVALRCDPISGHVSLYWYRQALGQGPEFLTYFNYEAQQDKSGLPNDRFSAERPEGSISTLTIQRTEQRDSAMYRCASSSRTGVTYNEQFFGPGTRLTVL.

This CDR3 reads CASSPSGGPSYEQYF. The CDR3 DNA follows: TGTGCCAGCAGCCCGAGCGGGGGGCCCTCCTACGAGCAGTACTTC. V usage is TRBV7-2 and J usage is TRBJ2-7; 9 bases are shared with TRBD2. Looked up from germline, CDR1 is SGHTA and CDR2 is FQGNSA. The junction had 5 bases not matched to a gene; V was cut back by 5 bases and J by 0 bases. The CDR3 runs 15 residues.

Here the CDR3 reads CASSLGIQEAFF. The CDR3 DNA reads as TGTGCCAGCAGCTTAGGGATCCAGGAAGCTTTCTTT. The rearrangement uses TRBV7-9 and TRBJ1-1; D call uncertain. Trimming stripped 1 base from V and 8 bases from J, with 8 bases between. The CDR3 covers 12 residues. Germline CDR1 and CDR2: SEHNR and FQNEAQ (reference sequence).

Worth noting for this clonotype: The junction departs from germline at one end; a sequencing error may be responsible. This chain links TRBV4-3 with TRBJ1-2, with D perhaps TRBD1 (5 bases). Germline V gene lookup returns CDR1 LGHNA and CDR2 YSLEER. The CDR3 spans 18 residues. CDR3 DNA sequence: TGCTCCAGCCGCCACCCTCAGGATAGACAGTCGGGAAACTATGGCTACACCTTC. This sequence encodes CSSRHPQDRQSGNYGYTF.

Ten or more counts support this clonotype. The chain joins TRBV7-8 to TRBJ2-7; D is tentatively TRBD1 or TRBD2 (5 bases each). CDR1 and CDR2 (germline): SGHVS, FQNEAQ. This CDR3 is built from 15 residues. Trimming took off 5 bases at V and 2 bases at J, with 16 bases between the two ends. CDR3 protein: CASSPRDGPPYEQYF. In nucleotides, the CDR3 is TGTGCCAGCAGCCCCCGGGACGGACCACCCTACGAGCAGTACTTC. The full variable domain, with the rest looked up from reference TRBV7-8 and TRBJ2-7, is GAGVSQSPRYKVAKRGQDVALRCDPISGHVSLFWYQQALGQGPEFLTYFQNEAQLDKSGLPSDRFFAERPEGSVSTLKIQRTQQEDSAVYLCASSPRDGPPYEQYFGPGTRLTVT.

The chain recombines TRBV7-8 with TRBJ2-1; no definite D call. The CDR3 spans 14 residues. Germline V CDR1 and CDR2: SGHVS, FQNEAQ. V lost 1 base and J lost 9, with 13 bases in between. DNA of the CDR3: TGTGCCAGCAGCTTAGTGGCCTCGGAGATTGAGCAGTTCTTC. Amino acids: CASSLVASEIEQFF.

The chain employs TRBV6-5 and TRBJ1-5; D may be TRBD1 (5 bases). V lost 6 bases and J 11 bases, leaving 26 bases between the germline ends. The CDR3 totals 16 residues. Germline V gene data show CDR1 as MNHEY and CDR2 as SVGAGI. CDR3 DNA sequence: TGTGCCAGCAGCACCAAATCCGGGACTCCAAGAGGGGCCCAGCATTTT. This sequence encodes CASSTKSGTPRGAQHF.

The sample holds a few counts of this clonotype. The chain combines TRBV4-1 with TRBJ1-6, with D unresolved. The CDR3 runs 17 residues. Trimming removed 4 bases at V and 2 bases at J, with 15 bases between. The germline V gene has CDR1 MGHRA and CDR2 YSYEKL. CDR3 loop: CASSLRVVRPYNSPLHF. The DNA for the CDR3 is TGCGCCAGCAGCCTCCGGGTTGTGCGACCCTATAATTCACCCCTCCACTTT.

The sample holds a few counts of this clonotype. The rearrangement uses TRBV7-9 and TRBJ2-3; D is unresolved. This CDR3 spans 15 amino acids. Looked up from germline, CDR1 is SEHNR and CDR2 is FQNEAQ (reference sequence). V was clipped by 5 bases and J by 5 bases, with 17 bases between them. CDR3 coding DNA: TGTGCCAGCAGCCCAGAGGTGGTATTACGAGATACGCAGTATTTT. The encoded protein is CASSPEVVLRDTQYF.

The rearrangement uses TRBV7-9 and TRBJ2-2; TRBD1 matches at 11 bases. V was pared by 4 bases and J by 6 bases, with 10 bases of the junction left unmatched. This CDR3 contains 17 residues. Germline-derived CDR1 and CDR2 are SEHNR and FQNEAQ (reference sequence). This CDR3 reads CASSSRDRGSIAGELFF. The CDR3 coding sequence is TGTGCCAGCAGCTCCCGGGACAGGGGGTCGATTGCCGGGGAGCTGTTTTTT.

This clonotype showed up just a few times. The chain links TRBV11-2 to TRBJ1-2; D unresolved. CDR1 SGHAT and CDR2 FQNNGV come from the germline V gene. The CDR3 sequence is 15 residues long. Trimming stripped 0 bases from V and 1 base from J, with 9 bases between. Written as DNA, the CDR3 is TGTGCCAGCAGCTTAGATCCAAACGTTAACTATGGCTACACCTTC. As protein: CASSLDPNVNYGYTF.

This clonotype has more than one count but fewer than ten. CDR3 loop: CASSYNYGYTF. The CDR3 bases are TGTGCCAGCAGTTATAACTATGGCTACACCTTC. The V call is TRBV6-2 or TRBV6-3, the J call TRBJ1-2; D remains unclear. The V end lost 3 bases, the J end lost 1 base, and 0 bases lay between the germline ends. Germline lookup yields CDR1 MNHEY and CDR2 SVGEGT. The CDR3 sequence is 11 residues long.

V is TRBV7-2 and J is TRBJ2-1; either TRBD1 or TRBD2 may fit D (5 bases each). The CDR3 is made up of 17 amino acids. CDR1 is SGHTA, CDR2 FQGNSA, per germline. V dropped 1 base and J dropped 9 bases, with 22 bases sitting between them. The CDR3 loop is CASSLVIWDLDGSEQFF. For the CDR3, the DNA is TGTGCCAGCAGCTTAGTAATCTGGGACCTGGATGGGAGTGAGCAGTTCTTC.

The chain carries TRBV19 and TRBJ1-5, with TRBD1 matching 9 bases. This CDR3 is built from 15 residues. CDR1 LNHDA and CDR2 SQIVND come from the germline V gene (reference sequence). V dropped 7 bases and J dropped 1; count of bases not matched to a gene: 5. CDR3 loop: CASKWGTGSNQPQHF. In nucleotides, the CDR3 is TGTGCCAGTAAATGGGGGACAGGGAGCAATCAGCCCCAGCATTTT.

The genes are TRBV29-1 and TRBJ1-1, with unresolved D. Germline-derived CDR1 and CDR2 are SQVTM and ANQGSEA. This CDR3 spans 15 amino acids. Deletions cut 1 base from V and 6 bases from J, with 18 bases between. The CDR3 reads CSVEGGVGGYAEAFF. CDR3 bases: TGCAGCGTTGAAGGGGGTGTGGGTGGATACGCTGAAGCTTTCTTT.

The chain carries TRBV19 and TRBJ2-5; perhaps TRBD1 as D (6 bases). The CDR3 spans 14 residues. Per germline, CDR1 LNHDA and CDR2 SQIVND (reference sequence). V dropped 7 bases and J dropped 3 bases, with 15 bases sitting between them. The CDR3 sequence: CASISGRGKETQYF. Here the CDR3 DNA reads TGTGCCAGTATTTCGGGCAGGGGAAAAGAGACCCAGTACTTC.